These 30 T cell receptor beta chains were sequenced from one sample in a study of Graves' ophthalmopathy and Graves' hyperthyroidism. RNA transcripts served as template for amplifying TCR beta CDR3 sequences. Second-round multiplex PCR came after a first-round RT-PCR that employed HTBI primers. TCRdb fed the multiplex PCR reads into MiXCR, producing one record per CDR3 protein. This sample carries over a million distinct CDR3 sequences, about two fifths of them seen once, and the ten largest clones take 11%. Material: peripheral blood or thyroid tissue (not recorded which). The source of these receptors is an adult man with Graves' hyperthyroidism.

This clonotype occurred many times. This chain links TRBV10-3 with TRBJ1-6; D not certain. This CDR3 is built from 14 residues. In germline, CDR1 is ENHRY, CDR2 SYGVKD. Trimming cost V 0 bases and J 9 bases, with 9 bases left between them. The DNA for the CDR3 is TGTGCCATCAGTGAGTCTGTCGGTGGTTCACCCCTCCACTTT. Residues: CAISESVGGSPLHF.

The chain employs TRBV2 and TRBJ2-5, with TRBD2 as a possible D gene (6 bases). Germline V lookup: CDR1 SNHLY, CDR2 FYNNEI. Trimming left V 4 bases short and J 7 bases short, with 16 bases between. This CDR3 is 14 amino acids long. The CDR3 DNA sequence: TGTGCCAGCAGTGGGAGGGGATGGGAGATGACCCAGTACTTC. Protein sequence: CASSGRGWEMTQYF.

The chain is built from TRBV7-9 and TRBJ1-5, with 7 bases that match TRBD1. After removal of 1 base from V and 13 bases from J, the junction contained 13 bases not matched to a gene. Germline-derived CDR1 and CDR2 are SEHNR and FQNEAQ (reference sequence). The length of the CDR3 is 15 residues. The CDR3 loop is CASSLGDPGTANQHF. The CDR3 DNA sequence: TGTGCCAGCAGCTTAGGAGACCCAGGGACAGCTAATCAGCATTTT.

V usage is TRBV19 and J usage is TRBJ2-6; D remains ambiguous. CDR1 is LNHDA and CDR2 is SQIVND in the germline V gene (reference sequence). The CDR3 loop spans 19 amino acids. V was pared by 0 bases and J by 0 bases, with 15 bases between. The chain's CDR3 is CASSIDPAHLSSGANVLTF. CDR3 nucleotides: TGTGCCAGTAGTATAGATCCAGCGCATTTGTCCTCTGGGGCCAACGTCCTGACTTTC.

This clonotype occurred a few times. This CDR3 is CASSRQRTAYYEQYF. The CDR3 DNA sequence: TGTGCCAGCAGTCGGCAGCGGACAGCGTACTACGAGCAGTACTTC. The chain couples TRBV12-3 or TRBV12-4 to TRBJ2-7, with D maybe TRBD1 (6 bases). This CDR3 has 15 residues. The V end lost 5 bases, the J end lost 3 bases, and 17 bases lay between the germline ends.

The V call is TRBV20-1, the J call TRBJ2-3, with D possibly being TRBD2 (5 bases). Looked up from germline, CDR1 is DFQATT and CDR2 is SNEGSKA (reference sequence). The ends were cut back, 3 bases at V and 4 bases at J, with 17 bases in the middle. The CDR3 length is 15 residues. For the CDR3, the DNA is TGCAGTGCTAGCAGTGGTCGGGATCAGGCAGATACGCAGTATTTT. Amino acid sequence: CSASSGRDQADTQYF.

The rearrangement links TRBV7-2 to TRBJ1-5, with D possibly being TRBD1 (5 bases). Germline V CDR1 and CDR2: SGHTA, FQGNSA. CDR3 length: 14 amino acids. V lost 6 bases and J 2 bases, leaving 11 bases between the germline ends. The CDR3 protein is CASRGGQRNQPQHF. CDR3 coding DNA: TGTGCCAGCAGGGGGGGTCAACGCAATCAGCCCCAGCATTTT.

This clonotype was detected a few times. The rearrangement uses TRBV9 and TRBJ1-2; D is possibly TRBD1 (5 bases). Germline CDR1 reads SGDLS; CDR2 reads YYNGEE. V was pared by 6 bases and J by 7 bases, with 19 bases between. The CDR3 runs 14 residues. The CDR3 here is CASTLGDGGSGYTF. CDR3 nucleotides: TGTGCCAGCACCCTTGGGGACGGGGGTAGTGGCTACACCTTC.

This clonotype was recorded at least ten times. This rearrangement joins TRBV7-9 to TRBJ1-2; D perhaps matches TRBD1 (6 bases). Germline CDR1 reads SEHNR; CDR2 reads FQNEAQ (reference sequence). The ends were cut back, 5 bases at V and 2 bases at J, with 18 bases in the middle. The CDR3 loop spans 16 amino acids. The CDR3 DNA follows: TGTGCCAGCAGCCTACGTGGACAGAGTATCAACTATGGCTACACCTTC. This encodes CASSLRGQSINYGYTF.

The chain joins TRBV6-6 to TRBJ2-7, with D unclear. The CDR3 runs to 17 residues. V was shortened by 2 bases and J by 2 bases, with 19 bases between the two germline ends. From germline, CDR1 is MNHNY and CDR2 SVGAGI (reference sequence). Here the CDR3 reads CASSYGLWQGNPYEQYF. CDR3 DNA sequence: TGTGCCAGCAGTTACGGTCTTTGGCAAGGGAATCCCTACGAGCAGTACTTC.

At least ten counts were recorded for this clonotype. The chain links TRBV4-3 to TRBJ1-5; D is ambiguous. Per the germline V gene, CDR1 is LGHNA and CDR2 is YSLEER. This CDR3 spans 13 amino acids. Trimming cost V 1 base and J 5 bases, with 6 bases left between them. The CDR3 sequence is CASSQGVYQPQHF. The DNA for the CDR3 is TGCGCCAGCAGCCAAGGAGTATATCAGCCCCAGCATTTT.

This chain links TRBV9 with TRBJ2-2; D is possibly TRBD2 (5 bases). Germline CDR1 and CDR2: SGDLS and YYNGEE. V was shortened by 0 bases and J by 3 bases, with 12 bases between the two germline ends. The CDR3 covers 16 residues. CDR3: CASSVVKGADTGELFF. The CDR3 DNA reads TGTGCCAGCAGCGTAGTCAAGGGAGCGGACACCGGGGAGCTGTTTTTT.

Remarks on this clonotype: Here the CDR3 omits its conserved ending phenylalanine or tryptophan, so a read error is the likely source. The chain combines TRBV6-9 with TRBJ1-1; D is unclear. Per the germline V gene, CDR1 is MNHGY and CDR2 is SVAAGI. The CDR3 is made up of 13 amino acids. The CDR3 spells CGCSLWGSTEAFL. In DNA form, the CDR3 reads TGTGGCTGCAGTTTATGGGGTAGCACTGAAGCTTTCCTT.

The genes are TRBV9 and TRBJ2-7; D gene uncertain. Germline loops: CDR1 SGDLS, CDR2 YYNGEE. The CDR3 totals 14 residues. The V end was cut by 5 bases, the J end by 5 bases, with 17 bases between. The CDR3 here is CASRGRNRAHEQYF. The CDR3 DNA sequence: TGTGCCAGCAGGGGTCGAAACCGGGCCCACGAGCAGTACTTC.

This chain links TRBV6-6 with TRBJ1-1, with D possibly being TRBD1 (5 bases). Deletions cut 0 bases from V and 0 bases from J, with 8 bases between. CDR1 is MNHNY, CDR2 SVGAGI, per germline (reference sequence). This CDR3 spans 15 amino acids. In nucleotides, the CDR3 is TGTGCCAGCAGTTACTCGGGGGGGATGAACACTGAAGCTTTCTTT. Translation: CASSYSGGMNTEAFF.

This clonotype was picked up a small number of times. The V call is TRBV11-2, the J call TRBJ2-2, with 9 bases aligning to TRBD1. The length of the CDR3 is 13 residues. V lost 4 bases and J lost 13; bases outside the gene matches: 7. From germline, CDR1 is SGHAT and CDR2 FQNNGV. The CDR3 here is CASSSSTGGRLFF. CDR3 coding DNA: TGTGCCAGCAGCTCTTCGACAGGGGGAAGGCTGTTTTTT.

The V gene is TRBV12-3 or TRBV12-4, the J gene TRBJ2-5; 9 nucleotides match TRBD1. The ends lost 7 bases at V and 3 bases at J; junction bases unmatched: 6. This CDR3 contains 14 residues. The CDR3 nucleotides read TGTGCCAGCAACACGGGACAGGGAAAAGAGACCCAGTACTTC. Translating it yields CASNTGQGKETQYF.

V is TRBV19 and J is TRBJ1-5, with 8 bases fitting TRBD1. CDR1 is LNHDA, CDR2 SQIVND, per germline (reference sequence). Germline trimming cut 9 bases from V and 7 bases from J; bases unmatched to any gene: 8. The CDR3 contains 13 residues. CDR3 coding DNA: TGTGCCAGCAGACAGGGGACCGGACAGCCCCAGCATTTT. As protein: CASRQGTGQPQHF.

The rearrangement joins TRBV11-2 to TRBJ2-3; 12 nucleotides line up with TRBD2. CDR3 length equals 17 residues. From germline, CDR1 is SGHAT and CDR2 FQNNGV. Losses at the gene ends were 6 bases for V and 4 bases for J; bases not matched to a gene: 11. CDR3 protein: CASSPRLAGEGPDTQYF. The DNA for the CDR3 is TGTGCCAGCAGTCCCCGACTAGCGGGAGAAGGACCAGATACGCAGTATTTT.

The CDR3 DNA follows: TGTGCCATCAGTGAGCCGGGCTCCGCGAACACCGGGGAGCTGTTTTTT. It is translated as CAISEPGSANTGELFF. The chain links TRBV10-3 to TRBJ2-2; D is unresolved. Germline CDR1 and CDR2: ENHRY and SYGVKD. The CDR3 totals 16 residues. The V and J ends lost 2 bases and 0 bases respectively, with 10 bases between them.

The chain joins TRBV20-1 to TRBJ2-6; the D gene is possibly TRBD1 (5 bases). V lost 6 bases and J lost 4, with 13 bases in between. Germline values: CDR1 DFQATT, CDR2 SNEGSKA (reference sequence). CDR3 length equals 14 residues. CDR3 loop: CSAVRAPGANVLTF. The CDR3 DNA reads TGCAGTGCCGTCAGGGCACCGGGGGCCAACGTCCTGACTTTC.

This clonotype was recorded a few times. The chain's CDR3 is CASSLDLLDYEQYF. The CDR3 DNA is TGTGCCAGCAGTTTGGACCTATTGGATTACGAGCAGTACTTC. The J gene is TRBJ2-7, the V gene TRBV6-5, with D unclear. This CDR3 comprises 14 residues. V dropped 4 bases and J dropped 4 bases, with 14 bases sitting between them. The germline V gene encodes CDR1 MNHEY and CDR2 SVGAGI.

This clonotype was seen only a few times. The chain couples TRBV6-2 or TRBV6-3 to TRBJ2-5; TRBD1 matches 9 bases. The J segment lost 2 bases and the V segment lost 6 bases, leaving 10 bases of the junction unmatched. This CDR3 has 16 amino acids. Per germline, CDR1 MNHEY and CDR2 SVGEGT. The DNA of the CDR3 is TGTGCCAGCAGACCCCCCGGGACAGGGAAACAAGAGACCCAGTACTTC. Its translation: CASRPPGTGKQETQYF.

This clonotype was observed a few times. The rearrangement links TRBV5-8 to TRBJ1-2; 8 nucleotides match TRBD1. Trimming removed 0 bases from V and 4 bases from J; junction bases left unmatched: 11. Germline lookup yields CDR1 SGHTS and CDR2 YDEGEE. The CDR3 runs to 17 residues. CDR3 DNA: TGTGCCAGCAGCTTGGGGCAGGGGGCGAAGAAGGCCTATGGCTACACCTTC. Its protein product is CASSLGQGAKKAYGYTF. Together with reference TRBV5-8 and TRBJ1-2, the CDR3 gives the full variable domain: EAGVTQSPTHLIKTRGQQATLRCSPISGHTSVYWYQQALGLGLQFLLWYDEGEERNRGNFPPRFSGRQFPNYSSELNVNALELEDSALYLCASSLGQGAKKAYGYTFGSGTRLTVV.

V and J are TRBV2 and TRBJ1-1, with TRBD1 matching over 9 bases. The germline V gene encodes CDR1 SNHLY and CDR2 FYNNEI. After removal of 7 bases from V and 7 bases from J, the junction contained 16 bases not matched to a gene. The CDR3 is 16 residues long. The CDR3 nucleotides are TGTGCCAGCAAGCGTAAGACAGGGGGGCCCTCGCGTGAAGCTTTCTTT. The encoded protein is CASKRKTGGPSREAFF.

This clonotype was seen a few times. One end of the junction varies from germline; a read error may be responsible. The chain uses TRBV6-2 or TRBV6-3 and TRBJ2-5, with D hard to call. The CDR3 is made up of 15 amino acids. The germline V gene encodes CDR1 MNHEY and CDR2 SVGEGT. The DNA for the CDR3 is TGTGCTAGCAGTCTCGAGTTAGGGAATCGGGAGACCCAGTACTTC. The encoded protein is CASSLELGNRETQYF.

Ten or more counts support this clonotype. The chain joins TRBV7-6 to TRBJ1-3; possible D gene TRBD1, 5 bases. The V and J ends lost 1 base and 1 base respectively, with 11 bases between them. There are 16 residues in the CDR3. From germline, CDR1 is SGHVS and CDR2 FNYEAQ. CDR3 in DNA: TGTGCCAGCAGCTTAGGGGGGGGACGATCTGGAAACACCATATATTTT. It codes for CASSLGGGRSGNTIYF.

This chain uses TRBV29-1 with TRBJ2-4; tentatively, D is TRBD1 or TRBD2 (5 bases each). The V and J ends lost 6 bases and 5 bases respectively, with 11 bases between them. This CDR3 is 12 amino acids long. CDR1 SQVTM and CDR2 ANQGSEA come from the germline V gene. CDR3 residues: CSVKRDENIQYF. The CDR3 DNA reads TGCAGCGTAAAGAGGGACGAAAACATTCAGTACTTC.

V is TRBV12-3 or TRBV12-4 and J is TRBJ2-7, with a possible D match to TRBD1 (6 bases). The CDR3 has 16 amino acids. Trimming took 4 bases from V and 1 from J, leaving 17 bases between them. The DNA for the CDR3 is TGTGCCAGCAGTTCCCCCACAAGGGACACGTCCTACGAGCAGTACTTC. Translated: CASSSPTRDTSYEQYF.

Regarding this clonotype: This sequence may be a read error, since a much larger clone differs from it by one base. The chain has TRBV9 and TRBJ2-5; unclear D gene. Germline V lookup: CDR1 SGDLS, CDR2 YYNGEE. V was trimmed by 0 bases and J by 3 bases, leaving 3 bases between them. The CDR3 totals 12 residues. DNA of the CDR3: TGTGCCAGCAGCGTAGATGAAGAGACCCAGTACTTC. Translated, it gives CASSVDEETQYF.